This T cell receptor (beta chain) was obtained from a study of OX40 agonist ivuxolimab in advanced cancers. In the study overall: A mean age of roughly 60 years, range about 20 to 90, was recorded, and under 85% were male.

On this clone itself: The antigen is unknown.

Data came from immunoSEQ multiplex PCR; TCRdb stores just in-frame clones and leaves some out. The sample comprises around 110,000 clones, under 95% of which are singletons, and approximately 1.2% rests with the top ten. Study results and limitations: Researchers did not establish what antigens the expanded peripheral T cells target.

From germline, CDR1 is SGHRS and CDR2 YFSETQ. CDR3 size: 14 residues. The V and J ends lost 4 bases and 3 bases respectively, with 11 bases between them. The sample was CD4+ or CD8+ T cells sorted from blood, taken in a trial of the OX40 agonist ivuxolimab. This TCR was recovered from an adult with an advanced solid tumor such as melanoma, head and neck, liver or kidney cancer. The chain joins TRBV5-1 to TRBJ1-5; tentatively, D is TRBD1 (6 bases). This CDR3 reads CASSPGQNNQPQHF. In nucleotides, the CDR3 is TGCGCCAGCAGCCCCGGACAGAACAATCAGCCCCAGCATTTT.